The entry that follows covers one T cell receptor (beta chain) sequence. This clonotype was seen repeatedly, ten times or more. Its target antigen remains unknown. Per-base quality was not reported, and no clone a single base away is much larger than it. Library prep was done by multiplex PCR. The sequencer listed for this sample is Illumina HiSeq 4000. CDR3 regions were amplified by Arm-PCR with iRepertoire HTBI primers to construct TCR beta libraries. Before sequencing, the PCR products underwent gel purification. The paper's processing steps were these. Gene usage analysis of CDR3 amino acid clonotypes relied on the 62 TRBV and 13 to 15 TRBJ segments identified across samples. COPE and FqMerger were used to merge filtered high-quality paired reads into contigs. BLAST was used to align contigs to the IMGT TRBV, TRBD and TRBJ reference genes, and CDR3 was defined following IMGT. Highly expanded clones were defined as clonotypes with a frequency above 0.1%. Shannon entropy served as the measure of repertoire diversity, while the Gini coefficient captured V-J evenness. Public clonotypes were defined as clonotypes shared by more than one individual. TCRdb applied fastp at Q25 and MiXCR to the public reads, then kept only in-frame beta chains. CDR3 protein duplicates are merged, each entry listing the most common genes and DNA. V and J calls and clone size were set by TCRdb, not the authors. The sample table lists 200,000 to 250,000 distinct CDR3 sequences, around 16% of them with a count of one. Of the sample, 22% falls within the top ten clones.

This record comes from a study of regulatory T cells in long-lasting Graves disease listed by TCRdb under 2021. With regard to the full study: In the newly diagnosed Graves' disease group, patients had been taking antithyroid drugs for less than 3 months. Patients with persistent Graves' disease were compared with patients with newly diagnosed Graves' disease using TCR sequencing and RNA sequencing of peripheral blood. The study was conducted in China and was registered as a clinical trial. A total of about 33 samples underwent TCR sequencing, from about 13 patients with persistent Graves' disease and some 20 patients with newly diagnosed Graves' disease.

What the study reported, not specific to this receptor: Persistent patients shared more public clonotypes among themselves (2,741) than newly diagnosed patients did (about 1,000). Sequencing and analysis were limited to the TCR beta chain. Preferential use of TRBV28, TRBJ1-2 and TRBJ2-5 was observed in persistent disease, whereas TRBV20-1 and TRBJ2-1 were favored in newly diagnosed disease. The authors acknowledged the small sample size as a limitation that may reduce accuracy. Peripheral blood alone was examined, since thyroid tissue, which constituted the primary lesion, could not be accessed. Compared with newly diagnosed patients, persistent Graves' disease patients had lower TCR Shannon entropy and fewer highly expanded clones, which suggests clonal expansion.

V drops 5 bases and J drops 1 base, leaving 7 bases in between. The CDR3 spans 13 residues, from the cysteine through the phenylalanine. The DNA shown is the 39-base CDR3, in frame from base 1. Per the germline V gene, KGHDR is the CDR1 and SFDVKD is the CDR2. Read against the paper, the sample's time point label means: newly diagnosed GD, antithyroid drugs for less than 3 months. For both TCR sequencing and RNA sequencing, RNA was extracted from PBMCs in TRIzol. The diagnosis of Graves' disease followed American Thyroid Association guidelines. Patients were recruited from an endocrinology department in Xi'an, China. Each patient gave about 10 milliliters of peripheral blood, collected in an EDTA anticoagulant tube. Ficoll Paque Plus density gradient separation was used to isolate PBMCs, and no additional T cell sorting was done. An Agilent 2100 Bioanalyzer and agarose gel were used to check RNA quality, while a NanoDrop 2000 measured RNA concentration.

This sequence was found in a female donor with Graves disease. The receptor chain draws on TRBV24-1 and TRBJ2-5, with the D gene not clear enough to name. The material sequenced was peripheral blood mononuclear cells (PBMCs), taken at new diagnosis, from a patient treated with antithyroid drugs. The CDR3: CATSASFQETQYF. The nucleotide sequence reads TGTGCCACCAGTGCAAGTTTCCAAGAGACCCAGTACTTC.